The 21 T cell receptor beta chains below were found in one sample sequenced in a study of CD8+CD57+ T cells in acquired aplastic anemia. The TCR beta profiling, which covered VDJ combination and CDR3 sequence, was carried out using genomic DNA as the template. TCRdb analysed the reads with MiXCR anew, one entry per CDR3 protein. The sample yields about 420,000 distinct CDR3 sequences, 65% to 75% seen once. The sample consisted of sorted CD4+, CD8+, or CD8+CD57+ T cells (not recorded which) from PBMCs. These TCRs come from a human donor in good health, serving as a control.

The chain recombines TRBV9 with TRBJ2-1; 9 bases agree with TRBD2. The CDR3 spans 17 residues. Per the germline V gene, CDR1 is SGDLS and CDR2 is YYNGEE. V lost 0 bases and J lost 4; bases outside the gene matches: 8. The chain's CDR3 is CASSVGASGALYNEQFF. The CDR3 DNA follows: TGTGCCAGCAGCGTAGGGGCTAGCGGGGCCCTTTACAATGAGCAGTTCTTC.

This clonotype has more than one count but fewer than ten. This CDR3 is CSVLVGDRGFHEQYF. Written as DNA, the CDR3 is TGCAGCGTCCTTGTCGGAGACAGGGGGTTCCACGAGCAGTACTTC. The chain links TRBV29-1 to TRBJ2-7; TRBD1 matches 9 bases. Per the germline V gene, CDR1 is SQVTM and CDR2 is ANQGSEA. The CDR3 spans 15 residues. After removal of 6 bases from V and 5 bases from J, the junction contained 14 bases not matched to a gene.

The CDR3 sequence is CSARSGGEGNSPLHF. CDR3 bases: TGCAGTGCTAGAAGTGGGGGAGAGGGAAATTCACCCCTCCACTTT. This chain links TRBV20-1 with TRBJ1-6, with D possibly TRBD1 on 5 matching bases. The CDR3 is 15 residues long. The germline CDR1 and CDR2 sequences are DFQATT and SNEGSKA (reference sequence). The germline V and J ends were trimmed by 2 bases and 7 bases, with 15 bases remaining between them.

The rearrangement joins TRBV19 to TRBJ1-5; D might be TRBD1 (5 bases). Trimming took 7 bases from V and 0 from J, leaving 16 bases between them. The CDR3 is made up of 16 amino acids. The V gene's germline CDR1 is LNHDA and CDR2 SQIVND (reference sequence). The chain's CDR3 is CASTPRAGNSNQPQHF. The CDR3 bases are TGTGCCAGTACCCCCAGGGCGGGCAATAGCAATCAGCCCCAGCATTTT.

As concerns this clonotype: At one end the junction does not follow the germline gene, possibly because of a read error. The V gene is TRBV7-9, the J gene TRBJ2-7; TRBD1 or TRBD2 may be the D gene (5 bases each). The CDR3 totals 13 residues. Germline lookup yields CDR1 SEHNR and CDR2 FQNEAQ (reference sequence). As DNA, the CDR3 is TGTGCCAGCGGTGTGGACGCAGCCAGGGAGCAGCACTTC. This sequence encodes CASGVDAAREQHF.

In DNA form, the CDR3 reads TGTGCCAGCAGTGTAGATCAGGGTCACTATGGCTACACCTTC. Translated: CASSVDQGHYGYTF. This chain joins TRBV12-3 or TRBV12-4 and TRBJ1-2; the D gene is possibly TRBD1 (5 bases). This CDR3 has 14 residues. V was shortened by 5 bases and J by 3 bases, with 13 bases between the two germline ends.

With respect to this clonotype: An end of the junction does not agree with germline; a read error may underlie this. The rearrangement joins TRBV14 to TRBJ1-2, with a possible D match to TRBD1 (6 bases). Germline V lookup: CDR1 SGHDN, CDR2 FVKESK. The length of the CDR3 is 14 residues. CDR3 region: CASSSYGGAYGFSF. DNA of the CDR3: TGTGCCAGCAGCTCCTACGGGGGCGCTTATGGCTTCTCCTTC.

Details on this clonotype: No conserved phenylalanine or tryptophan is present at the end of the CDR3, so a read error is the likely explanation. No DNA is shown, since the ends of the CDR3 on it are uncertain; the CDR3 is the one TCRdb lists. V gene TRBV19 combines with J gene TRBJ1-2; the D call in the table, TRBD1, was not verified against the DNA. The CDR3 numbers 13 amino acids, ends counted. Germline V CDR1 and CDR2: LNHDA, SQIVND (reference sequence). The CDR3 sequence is CASTVGHRGNEKL.

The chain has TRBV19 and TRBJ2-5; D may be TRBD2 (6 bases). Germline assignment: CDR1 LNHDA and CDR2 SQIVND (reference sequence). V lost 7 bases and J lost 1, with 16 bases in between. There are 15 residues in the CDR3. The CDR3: CASIRERAGQETQYF. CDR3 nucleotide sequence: TGTGCCAGTATCAGAGAGCGGGCAGGCCAAGAGACCCAGTACTTC.

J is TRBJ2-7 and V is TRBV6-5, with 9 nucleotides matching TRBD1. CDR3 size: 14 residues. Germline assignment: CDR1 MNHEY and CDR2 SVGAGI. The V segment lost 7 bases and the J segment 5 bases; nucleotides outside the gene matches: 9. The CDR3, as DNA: TGTGCCAGCAAAAACTGGGACAGGGCGGACGAGCAGTACTTC. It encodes CASKNWDRADEQYF.

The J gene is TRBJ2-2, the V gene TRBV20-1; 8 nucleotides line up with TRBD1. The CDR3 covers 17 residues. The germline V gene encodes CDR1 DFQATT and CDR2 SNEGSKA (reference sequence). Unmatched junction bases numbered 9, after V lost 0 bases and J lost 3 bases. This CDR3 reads CSARDPTGDLHTGELFF. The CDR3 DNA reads TGCAGTGCTAGAGACCCGACAGGGGACCTTCACACCGGGGAGCTGTTTTTT.

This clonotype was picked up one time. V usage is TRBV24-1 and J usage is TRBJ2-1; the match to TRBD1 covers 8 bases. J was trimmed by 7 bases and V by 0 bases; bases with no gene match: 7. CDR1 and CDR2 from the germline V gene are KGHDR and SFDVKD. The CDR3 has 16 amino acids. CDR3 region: CATSDLGQGPSNEQFF. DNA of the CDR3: TGTGCCACCAGTGATTTGGGACAGGGTCCTAGTAATGAGCAGTTCTTC.

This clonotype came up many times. In DNA, the CDR3 is TGTGCCTGGAAGGCAGGCTGGACTAACTATGGCTACACCTTC. Translation gives CAWKAGWTNYGYTF. V usage is TRBV30 and J usage is TRBJ1-2; D gene unclear. The CDR3 totals 14 residues. With 4 bases removed from V and 0 bases from J, the gap between germline ends came to 12 bases. Germline CDR1 GTSNPN, CDR2 SVGIG (reference sequence).

In DNA form, the CDR3 reads TGTGCCATCACAGGACCAGATAAGCAGTACTTC. Protein product: CAITGPDKQYF. This chain links TRBV10-3 with TRBJ2-3; D uncertain. The J call may be wrong; the DNA end is better matched by TRBJ2-7. CDR3 length: 11 amino acids. CDR1 is ENHRY, CDR2 SYGVKD, per germline.

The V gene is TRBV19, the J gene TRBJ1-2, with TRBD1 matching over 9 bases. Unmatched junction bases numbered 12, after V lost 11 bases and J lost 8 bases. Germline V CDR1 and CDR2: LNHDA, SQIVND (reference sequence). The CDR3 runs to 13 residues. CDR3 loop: CAWTPDRGGGYTF. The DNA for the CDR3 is TGTGCCTGGACCCCGGACAGGGGTGGGGGCTACACCTTC.

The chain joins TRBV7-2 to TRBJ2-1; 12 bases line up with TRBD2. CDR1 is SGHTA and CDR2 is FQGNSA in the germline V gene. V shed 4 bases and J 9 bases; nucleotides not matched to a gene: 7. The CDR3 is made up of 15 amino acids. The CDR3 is CASSSSSGGAGEQFF. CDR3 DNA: TGTGCCAGCAGCTCTTCTAGCGGGGGGGCGGGTGAGCAGTTCTTC.

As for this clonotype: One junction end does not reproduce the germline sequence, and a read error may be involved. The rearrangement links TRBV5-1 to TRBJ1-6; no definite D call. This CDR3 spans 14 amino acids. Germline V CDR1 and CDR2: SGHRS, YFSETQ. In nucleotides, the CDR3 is TGTGCCAGCAGTTGGCAGGAGACACATTCACCCCTCCACTTT. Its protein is CASSWQETHSPLHF.

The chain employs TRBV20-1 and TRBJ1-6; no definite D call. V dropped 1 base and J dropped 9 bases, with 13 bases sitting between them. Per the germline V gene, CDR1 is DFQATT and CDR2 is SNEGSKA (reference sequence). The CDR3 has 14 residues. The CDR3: CSARGRAAGSPLHF. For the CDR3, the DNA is TGCAGTGCTAGAGGCCGAGCGGCTGGTTCACCCCTCCACTTT.

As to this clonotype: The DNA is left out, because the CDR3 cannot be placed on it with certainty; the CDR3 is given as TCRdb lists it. CDR3 in amino acids: CASSRTASYEQYFQYF. J is TRBJ2-7 and V is TRBV7-9; the table gives TRBD1 as D, unverified against the DNA. CDR1 is SEHNR, CDR2 FQNEAQ, per germline (reference sequence). Ends included, the CDR3 has 16 residues.

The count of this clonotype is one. The CDR3 protein is CAGIEGPNYNEQYF. The CDR3 DNA is TGTGCCGGCATAGAGGGGCCGAACTACAATGAGCAGTACTTC. The chain joins TRBV2 to TRBJ2-4, with D perhaps being TRBD1 or TRBD2 (5 bases each). Looked up from germline, CDR1 is SNHLY and CDR2 is FYNNEI. With 11 bases removed from V and 13 bases from J, the gap between germline ends came to 27 bases. The CDR3 covers 14 residues.

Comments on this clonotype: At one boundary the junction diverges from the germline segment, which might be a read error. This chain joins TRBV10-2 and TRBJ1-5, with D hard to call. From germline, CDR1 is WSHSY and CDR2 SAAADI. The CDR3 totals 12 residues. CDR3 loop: CATSQLPVPQHF. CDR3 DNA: TGTGCCACCAGTCAGCTCCCCGTGCCCCAGCATTTT.